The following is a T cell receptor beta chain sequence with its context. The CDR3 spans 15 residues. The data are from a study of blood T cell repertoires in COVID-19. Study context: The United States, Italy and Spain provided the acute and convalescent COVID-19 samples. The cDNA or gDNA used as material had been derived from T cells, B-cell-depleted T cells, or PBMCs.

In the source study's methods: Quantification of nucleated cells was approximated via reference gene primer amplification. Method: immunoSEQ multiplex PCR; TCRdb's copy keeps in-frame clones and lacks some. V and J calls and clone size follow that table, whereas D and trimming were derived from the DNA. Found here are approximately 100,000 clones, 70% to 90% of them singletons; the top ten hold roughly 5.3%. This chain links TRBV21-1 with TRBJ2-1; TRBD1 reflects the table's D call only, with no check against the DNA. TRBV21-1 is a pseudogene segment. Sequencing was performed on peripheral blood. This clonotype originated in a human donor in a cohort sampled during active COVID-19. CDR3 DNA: TGTGCCGGGTACGGGACAGCTCAACCCGGCAATGAGCAGTTCTTC. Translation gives CAGYGTAQPGNEQFF.